This T cell receptor beta chain was observed in a study of blood T cell repertoires in COVID-19. For the study at large: The United States, Italy and Spain provided the acute and convalescent COVID-19 samples. The cDNA or gDNA used as material had been derived from T cells, B-cell-depleted T cells, or PBMCs.

In the authors' methods: Estimated nucleated cell counts came from reference gene primer amplification. Data came from immunoSEQ multiplex PCR; TCRdb stores just in-frame clones and leaves some out. V and J calls and clone size follow that table, whereas D and trimming were derived from the DNA. The sample includes over 350,000 clones, roughly 89% of them seen just once. Trimming shortened V by 4 bases and J by 6 bases, and 15 bases separated the two germline ends. Per germline, CDR1 MGHRA and CDR2 YSYEKL. This CDR3 has 14 amino acids. Material for sequencing was peripheral blood. The chain employs TRBV4-1 and TRBJ1-2; D unclear. This receptor was identified in a woman aged 30 to 39 with active or convalescent COVID-19. This CDR3 is CASSRAPYSNGYTF. The CDR3 region has the DNA TGCGCCAGCAGCCGAGCCCCCTATAGTAATGGCTACACCTTC.